What follows describes a single T cell receptor beta chain. This receptor's antigen is unknown. Base qualities were left out, and no much larger clone turns up one base away. Trimming accounts for 4 bases at V and 3 bases at J, while the number of junction bases matched to no gene is 12. The CDR3, cysteine through phenylalanine, is 17 amino acids long. The CDR3 DNA has 51 bases and is translated from base 1. CDR1 and CDR2, per the germline V gene (reference sequence), are PRHDT and FYEKMQ. Whole blood was collected in K2EDTA tubes by collaborating institutions according to the institutions' own protocols. For TCRbeta analysis, collaborators shipped samples as frozen whole blood, isolated PBMCs, or DNA extracted from either of those sample types. The data originate from a study of blood T cell repertoires in COVID-19 (dated by TCRdb to 2019 to 2021). Broadly, across the study: Collaborator samples came from the United States, Italy and Spain and covered acute and convalescent phases of COVID-19. The prospective study material was composed of cDNA or gDNA derived from T cells, B-cell-depleted T cells, or PBMCs. The dataset comprised deeply sampled blood TCRbeta repertoires from subjects exposed to, actively infected with, or recovered from COVID-19. The repertoires were made available in a free public database intended to serve as a resource for research on the immune response to SARS-CoV-2. Samples were obtained from the ongoing ImmuneRACE study (first 160 participants) and from 950 to 1,500 subjects provided by 6 global collaborators. Nearly every sample came with metadata listing a de-identified subject ID, COVID-19 status, age in years and sex. HLA class I and class II types, where available, came from metadata supplied by the sample provider rather than from assay-based typing.

The immunoSEQ Assay, a bias-controlled multiplex PCR, was used to amplify TCRbeta CDR3 regions from genomic DNA. Per the original workflow: Nucleated cell counts per sample were estimated from amplification of reference gene primers within the assay. Sequence reads were collapsed and filtered to measure the absolute abundance of every unique TCRbeta CDR3 rearrangement. For each sample, productive Simpson clonality was calculated as the square root of Simpson's diversity index across productive rearrangements. The table comes from immuneACCESS by way of TCRdb, which keeps in-frame sequences with V and J called. Part of the clones is missing from these tables; in studies checked, under half for an unresolved V gene and the rest for unknown reasons. The V and J calls and clone size were taken over from that table, and D and trimming were inferred from the DNA. Present in this sample are about 140,000 clones, 65% to 90% of which were seen just once. The ten largest clones take up around 8.8% of the sample.

The research as a whole found: How much clinical and demographic metadata was included differed by source and by participant, and the metadata was provided uncurated.

Sequenced sample: peripheral blood. Recombination connected TRBV13 to TRBJ2-1; 7 central bases correspond to TRBD2. This TCR was sampled from a human donor in a cohort sampled during active COVID-19. This receptor has the CDR3 CASSYSATGGIYNEQFF. In nucleotides, the sequence is TGTGCCAGCAGCTACTCGGCGACGGGAGGAATCTACAATGAGCAGTTCTTC.